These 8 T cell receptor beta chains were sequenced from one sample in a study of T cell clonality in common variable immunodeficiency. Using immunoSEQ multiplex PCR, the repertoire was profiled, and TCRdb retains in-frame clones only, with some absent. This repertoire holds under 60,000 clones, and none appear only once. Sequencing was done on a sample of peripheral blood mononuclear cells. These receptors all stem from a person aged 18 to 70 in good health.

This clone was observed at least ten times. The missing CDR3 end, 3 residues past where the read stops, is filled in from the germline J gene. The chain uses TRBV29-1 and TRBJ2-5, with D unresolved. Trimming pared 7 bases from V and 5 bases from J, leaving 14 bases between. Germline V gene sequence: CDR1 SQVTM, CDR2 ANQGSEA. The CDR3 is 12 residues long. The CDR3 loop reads CSAELASETQYF. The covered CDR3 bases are TGCAGCGCTGAGTTGGCTTCGGAGACC.

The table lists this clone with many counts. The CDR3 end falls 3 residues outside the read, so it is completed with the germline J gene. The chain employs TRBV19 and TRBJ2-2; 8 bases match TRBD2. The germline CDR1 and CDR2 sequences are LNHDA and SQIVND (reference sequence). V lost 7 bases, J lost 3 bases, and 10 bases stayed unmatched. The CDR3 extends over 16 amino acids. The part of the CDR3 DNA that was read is TGTGCCAGTAATAGGGAGCGGGAGATCGACACCGGGGAG. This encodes CASNREREIDTGE. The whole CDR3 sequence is CASNREREIDTGELFF.

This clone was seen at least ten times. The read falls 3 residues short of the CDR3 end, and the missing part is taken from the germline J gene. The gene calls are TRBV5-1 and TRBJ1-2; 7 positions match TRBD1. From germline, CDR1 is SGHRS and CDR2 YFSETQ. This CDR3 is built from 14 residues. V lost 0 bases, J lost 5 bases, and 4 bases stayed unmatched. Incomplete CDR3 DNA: TGCGCCAGCAGCTTGGCTCAGGGGGTATATGGC. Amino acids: CASSLAQGVYG. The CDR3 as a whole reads CASSLAQGVYGYTF.

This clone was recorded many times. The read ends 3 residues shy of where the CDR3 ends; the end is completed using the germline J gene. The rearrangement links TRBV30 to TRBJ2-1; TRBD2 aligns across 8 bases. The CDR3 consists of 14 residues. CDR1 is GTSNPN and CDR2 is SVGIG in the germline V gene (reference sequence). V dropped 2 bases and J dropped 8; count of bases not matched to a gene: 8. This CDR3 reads CAWSPGLEVDEQFF. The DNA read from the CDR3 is TGTGCCTGGAGTCCGGGACTAGAAGTAGATGAG.

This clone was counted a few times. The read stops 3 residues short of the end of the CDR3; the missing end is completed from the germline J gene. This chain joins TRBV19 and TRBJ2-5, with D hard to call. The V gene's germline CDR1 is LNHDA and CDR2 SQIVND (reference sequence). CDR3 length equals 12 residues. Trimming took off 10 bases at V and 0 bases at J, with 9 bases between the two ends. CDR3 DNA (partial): TGTGCCACCGCGCTCAACCAAGAGACC. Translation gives CATALNQET. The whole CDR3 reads CATALNQETQYF.

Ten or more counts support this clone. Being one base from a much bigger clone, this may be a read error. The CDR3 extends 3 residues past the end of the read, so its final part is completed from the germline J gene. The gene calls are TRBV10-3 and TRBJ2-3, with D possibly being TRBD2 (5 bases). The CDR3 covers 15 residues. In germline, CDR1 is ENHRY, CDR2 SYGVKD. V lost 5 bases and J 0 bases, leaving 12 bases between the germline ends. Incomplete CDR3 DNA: TGTGCCATCAGTAAACCGCGGGTTAGCACAGATACG. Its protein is CAISKPRVSTDT. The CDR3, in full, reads CAISKPRVSTDTQYF.

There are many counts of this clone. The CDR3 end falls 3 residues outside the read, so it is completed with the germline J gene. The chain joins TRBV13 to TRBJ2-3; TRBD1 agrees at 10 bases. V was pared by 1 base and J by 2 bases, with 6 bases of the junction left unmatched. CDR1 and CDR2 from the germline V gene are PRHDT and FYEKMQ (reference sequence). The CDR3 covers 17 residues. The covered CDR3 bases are TGTGCCAGCAGCTTAGTGGGGACAGGGGAATTCACAGATACG. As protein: CASSLVGTGEFTDT. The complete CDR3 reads CASSLVGTGEFTDTQYF.

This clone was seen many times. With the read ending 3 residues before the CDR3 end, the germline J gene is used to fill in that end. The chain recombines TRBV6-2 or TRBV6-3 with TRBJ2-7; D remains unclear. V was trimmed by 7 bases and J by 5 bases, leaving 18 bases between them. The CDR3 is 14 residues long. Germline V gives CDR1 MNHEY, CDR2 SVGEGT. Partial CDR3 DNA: TGTGCCAGCATAATCTCAATGTGGTCGGACGAG. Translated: CASIISMWSDE. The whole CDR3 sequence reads CASIISMWSDEQYF.